Listed below are T cell receptor beta chains from one sample, sequenced in a study of T-cell memory formation after mild COVID-19. TCRdb independently ran MiXCR on the 5' RACE reads; one entry per CDR3 protein. Counted here are around 430,000 distinct CDR3 sequences, more than 15% occurring once; the ten biggest clones make up approximately 21%. Material: PBMCs or a T cell subset sorted from them (not recorded which). These receptors were collected from a man younger than 30 who had mild COVID-19 (a few samples of this study predate the infection). Cell type and time point are not known. Each CDR3 is given with its conserved first and last residue. The size entry is marked missing in some rows and otherwise reads once, few, many or a size class.

CDR3 length | J gene | clone size | V gene | CDR3 protein
14 | TRBJ2-1 | many | TRBV5-4 | CASFFGPGENEQFF
13 | TRBJ1-5 | - | TRBV6-5 | CASREGAVQPQHF
13 | TRBJ2-5 | few | TRBV2 | CASSGRSRETQYF
14 | TRBJ2-2 | many | TRBV6-5 | CASSSGQGTGELFF
15 | TRBJ2-5 | - | TRBV28 | CASTDRGQDQETQYF
15 | TRBJ1-2 | - | TRBV4-3 | CASSHARGQNYGYTF
14 | TRBJ2-1 | - | TRBV12-3/TRBV12-4 | CASTPDRAYNEQFF
15 | TRBJ1-1 | few | TRBV5-1 | CASRPGTGAPTEAFF
15 | TRBJ2-3 | few | TRBV20-1 | CSATGTSGNTDTQYF
12 | TRBJ2-1 | many | TRBV4-1 | CASSQGGNEQFF
12 | TRBJ2-1 | few | TRBV30 | CAWSPQYNEQFF
14 | TRBJ1-2 | - | TRBV6-5 | CASSYLDRVEGYTF
17 | TRBJ2-1 | few | TRBV12-3/TRBV12-4 | CASSPRGGPMTYNEQFF
17 | TRBJ2-5 | - | TRBV7-2 | CASSLGGLVQIQETQYF
12 | TRBJ2-3 | few | TRBV11-2 | CASSQHGDTQYF
14 | TRBJ2-1 | - | TRBV7-2 | CASSLVGQNNEQFF
13 | TRBJ2-1 | few | TRBV7-9 | CASSLLEVHEQFF
15 | TRBJ1-5 | few | TRBV5-1 | CASSMGTGHNQPQHF
14 | TRBJ2-3 | few | TRBV11-2 | CASSMGLHTDTQYF
13 | TRBJ2-7 | - | TRBV7-9 | CASSLGRSGEQYF
14 | TRBJ2-5 | many | TRBV5-1 | CASSDPGQQETQYF
15 | TRBJ2-7 | - | TRBV7-2 | CASSLVGTPRREQYF
15 | TRBJ2-7 | few | TRBV29-1 | CSVEGNRGPSYEQYF
14 | TRBJ1-4 | - | TRBV7-2 | CASSLNRVREKLFF
15 | TRBJ2-3 | many | TRBV5-1 | CASRRWDRNTDTQYF
12 | TRBJ2-1 | few | TRBV7-3 | CASSRNHAEQFF
13 | TRBJ2-3 | - | TRBV20-1 | CSASPLVGDTQYF
15 | TRBJ1-3 | few | TRBV5-1 | CASSGGWGSGNTIYF
17 | TRBJ2-1 | few | TRBV5-1 | CASSADPLGESYNEQFF
13 | TRBJ2-1 | few | TRBV2 | CASSRTGGREQFF
18 | TRBJ2-7 | few | TRBV12-3/TRBV12-4 | CASSLIGAGSGRATEQYF
14 | TRBJ2-5 | - | TRBV27 | CASSLGLEGETQYF
15 | TRBJ2-5 | - | TRBV27 | CASSPSFGQQETQYF
15 | TRBJ2-7 | - | TRBV7-2 | CASSLAQARPYEQYF
12 | TRBJ1-4 | - | TRBV7-6 | CASSLEREKLFF
17 | TRBJ1-4 | - | TRBV29-1 | CSVEDPRASEPNEKLFF
16 | TRBJ2-3 | few | TRBV9 | CASSVGDSGSTDTQYF
19 | TRBJ2-3 | - | TRBV6-1 | CASSERYGKGLRWTDTQYF
16 | TRBJ2-7 | few | TRBV10-2 | CASSESKGGPSYEQYF
15 | TRBJ1-3 | - | TRBV4-1 | CASSQAPYSGNTIYF
17 | TRBJ2-4 | few | TRBV9 | CATFVTGKGRAKNIQYF
15 | TRBJ2-2 | - | TRBV5-5 | CASSRTGVNTGELFF
14 | TRBJ2-7 | - | TRBV12-3/TRBV12-4 | CASRIDRGRGEQYF
16 | TRBJ2-2 | few | TRBV28 | CASSFRGQVGTGELFF
15 | TRBJ1-6 | - | TRBV3-1 | CATKKGDAYNSPLHF
15 | TRBJ2-6 | many | TRBV7-2 | CASSLVASGANVLTF
15 | TRBJ1-4 | few | TRBV4-2 | CASSQARTMEKKLFF
11 | TRBJ2-3 | - | TRBV3-1 | CAAGLLDTQYF
15 | TRBJ1-6 | - | TRBV7-9 | CASSSRREDNSPLHF
14 | TRBJ1-1 | few | TRBV7-9 | CASIEGIMNTEAFF
12 | TRBJ2-3 | - | TRBV7-2 | CASSWFTDTQYF
18 | TRBJ2-7 | few | TRBV5-1 | CASNPLGQGATRSYEQYF
14 | TRBJ2-7 | many | TRBV5-1 | CASTKDTFSYEQYF